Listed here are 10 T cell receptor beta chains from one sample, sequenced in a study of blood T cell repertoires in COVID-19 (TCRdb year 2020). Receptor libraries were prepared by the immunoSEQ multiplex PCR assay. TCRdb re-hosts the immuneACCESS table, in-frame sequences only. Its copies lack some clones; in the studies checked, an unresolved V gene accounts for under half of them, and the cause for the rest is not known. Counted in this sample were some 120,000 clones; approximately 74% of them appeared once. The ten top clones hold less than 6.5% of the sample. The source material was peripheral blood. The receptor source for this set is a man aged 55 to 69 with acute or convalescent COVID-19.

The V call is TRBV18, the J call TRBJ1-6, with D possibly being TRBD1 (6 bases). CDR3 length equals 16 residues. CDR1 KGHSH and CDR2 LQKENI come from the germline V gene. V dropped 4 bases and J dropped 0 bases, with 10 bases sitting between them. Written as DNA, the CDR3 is TGTGCCAGCTCACTAGGACAGAGCTCCTATAATTCACCCCTCCACTTT. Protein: CASSLGQSSYNSPLHF.

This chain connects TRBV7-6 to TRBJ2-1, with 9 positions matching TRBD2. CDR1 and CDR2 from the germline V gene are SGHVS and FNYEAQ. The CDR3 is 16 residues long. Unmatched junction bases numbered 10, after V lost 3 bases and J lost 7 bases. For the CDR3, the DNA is TGTGCCAGCAGCTTTGGCGGGAGGGCCTTAGCGAATGAGCAGTTCTTC. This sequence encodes CASSFGGRALANEQFF.

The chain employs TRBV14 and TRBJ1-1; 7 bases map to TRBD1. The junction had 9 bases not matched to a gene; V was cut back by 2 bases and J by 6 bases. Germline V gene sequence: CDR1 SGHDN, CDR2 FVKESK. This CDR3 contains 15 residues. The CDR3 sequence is CASSQIQGIGSEAFF. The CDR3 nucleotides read TGTGCCAGCAGCCAAATACAGGGGATTGGCTCTGAAGCTTTCTTT.

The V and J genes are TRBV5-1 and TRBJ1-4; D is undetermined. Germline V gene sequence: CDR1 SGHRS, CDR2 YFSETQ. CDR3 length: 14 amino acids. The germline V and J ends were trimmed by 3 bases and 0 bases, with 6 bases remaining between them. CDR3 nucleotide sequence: TGCGCCAGCAGCTCCGGGACAACTAATGAAAAACTGTTTTTT. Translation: CASSSGTTNEKLFF.

The CDR3 sequence: CASSLWRVSSGNTIYF. CDR3 bases: TGTGCCAGCAGCTTATGGCGGGTGAGCTCTGGAAACACCATATATTTT. V gene TRBV7-9 combines with J gene TRBJ1-3; D remains unclear. The CDR3 covers 16 residues. V was shortened by 2 bases and J by 0 bases, with 11 bases between the two germline ends. Germline V gene sequence: CDR1 SEHNR, CDR2 FQNEAQ (reference sequence).

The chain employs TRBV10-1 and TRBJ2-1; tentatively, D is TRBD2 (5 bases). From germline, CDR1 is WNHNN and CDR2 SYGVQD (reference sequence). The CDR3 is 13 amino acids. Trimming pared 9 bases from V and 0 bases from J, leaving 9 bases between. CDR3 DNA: TGCGCCAGGGGAGAGAACTCCTACAATGAGCAGTTCTTC. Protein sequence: CARGENSYNEQFF.

The CDR3 spells CASRLLGGSYEQYF. CDR3 nucleotide sequence: TGTGCCAGCAGACTGTTGGGGGGGTCCTACGAGCAGTACTTC. The chain couples TRBV27 to TRBJ2-7, with TRBD2 matching 7 bases. V gave up 6 bases and J gave up 1 base; unmatched junction bases: 6. Germline loops: CDR1 MNHEY, CDR2 SMNVEV (reference sequence). The CDR3 is 14 residues long.

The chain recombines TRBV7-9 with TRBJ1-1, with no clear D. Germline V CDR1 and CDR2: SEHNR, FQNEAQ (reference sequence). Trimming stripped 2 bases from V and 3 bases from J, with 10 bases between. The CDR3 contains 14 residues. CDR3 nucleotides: TGTGCCAGCAGCTTAACCGACGCGGACACTGAAGCTTTCTTT. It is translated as CASSLTDADTEAFF.

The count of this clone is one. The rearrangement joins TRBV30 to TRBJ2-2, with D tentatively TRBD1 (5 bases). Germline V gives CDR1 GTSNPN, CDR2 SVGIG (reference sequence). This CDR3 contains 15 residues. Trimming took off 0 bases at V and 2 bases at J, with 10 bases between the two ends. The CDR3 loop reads CAWSVAGLNTGELFF. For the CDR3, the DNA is TGTGCCTGGAGTGTGGCAGGGCTTAACACCGGGGAGCTGTTTTTT.

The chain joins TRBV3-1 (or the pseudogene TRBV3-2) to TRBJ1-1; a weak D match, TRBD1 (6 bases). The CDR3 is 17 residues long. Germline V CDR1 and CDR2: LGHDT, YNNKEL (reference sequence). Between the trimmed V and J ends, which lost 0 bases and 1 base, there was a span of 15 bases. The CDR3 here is CASSQEGPRDKNTEAFF. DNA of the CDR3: TGTGCCAGCAGCCAAGAAGGGCCCAGGGACAAGAACACTGAAGCTTTCTTT.